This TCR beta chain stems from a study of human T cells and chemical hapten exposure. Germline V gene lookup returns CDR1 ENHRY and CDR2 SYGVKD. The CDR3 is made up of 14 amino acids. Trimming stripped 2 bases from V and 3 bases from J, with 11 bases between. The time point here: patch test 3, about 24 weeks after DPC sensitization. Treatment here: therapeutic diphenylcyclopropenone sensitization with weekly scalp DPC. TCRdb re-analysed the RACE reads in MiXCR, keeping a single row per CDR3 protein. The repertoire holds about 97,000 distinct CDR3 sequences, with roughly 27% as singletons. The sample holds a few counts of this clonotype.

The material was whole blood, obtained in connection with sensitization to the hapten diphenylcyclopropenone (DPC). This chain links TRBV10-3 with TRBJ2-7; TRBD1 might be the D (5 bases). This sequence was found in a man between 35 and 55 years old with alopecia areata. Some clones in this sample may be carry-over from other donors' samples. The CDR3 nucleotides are TGTGCCATCAGTGAGGACAGCTCCCTCTACGAGCAGTACTTC. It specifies CAISEDSSLYEQYF.